These T cell receptor beta chains were read from a single sample in a study of blood T cell repertoires in COVID-19. The assay was immunoSEQ multiplex PCR, and TCRdb's table has in-frame clones only and misses some. The table has 100,000 to 150,000 clones, roughly 85% seen once. The sequenced sample consisted of peripheral blood. Receptors originate from a man older than 75 with active or convalescent COVID-19. Each CDR3 is given with its conserved first and last residue. D genes are given only for firm matches. Clone size is given for some rows only: seen once, a few or many times, or a class if the clone is expanded.

V	J	size	D	DNA	CDR3
TRBV3-1/TRBV3-2	TRBJ2-3	-	TRBD2	TGTGCCAGCAGCCAAGGCGGCGGGAGTTTCACAGATACGCAGTATTTT	CASSQGGGSFTDTQYF
TRBV18	TRBJ2-5	-	TRBD1	TGTGCCAGCTCAGATGGGACAGGGGGCCGAGAGACCCAGTACTTC	CASSDGTGGRETQYF
TRBV28	TRBJ1-2	-	-	TGTGCCAGCAGTCCGAGGGAGAAACTCTATGGCTACACCTTC	CASSPREKLYGYTF
TRBV24-1	TRBJ1-6	-	-	TGTGCCACCAGTGAGGGCGGAGGACCCCTCCACTTT	CATSEGGGPLHF
TRBV4-3	TRBJ1-1	once	TRBD1	TGCGCCAGCAGCCAAGATCTACGGCAGGGGGCGATTGAAGCTTTCTTT	CASSQDLRQGAIEAFF
TRBV11-2	TRBJ2-7	few	TRBD1	TGTGCCAGCAGCTTAGATCTAGGGACAGTCCCCTACGAGCAGTACTTC	CASSLDLGTVPYEQYF
TRBV28	TRBJ2-6	-	-	TGTGCCAGCAGAAACAGCCTACCCAGCTCTGGGGCCAACGTCCTGACTTTC	CASRNSLPSSGANVLTF
TRBV14	TRBJ2-1	-	-	TGTGCCAGCAGCCTTTTTCCCGTCCTCCAGGGTGAGCAGTTCTTC	CASSLFPVLQGEQFF
TRBV12-5	TRBJ1-2	-	TRBD1	TGTGCTAGTGGTTTGCTACAGGGGTCAACTAACTATGGCTACACCTTC	CASGLLQGSTNYGYTF
TRBV24-1	TRBJ2-3	-	-	TGTGCCACCAGTGATCTCCCAGATACGCAGTATTTT	CATSDLPDTQYF
TRBV3-1/TRBV3-2	TRBJ1-2	-	-	TGTGCCAGCAGCCAAGAGTGGGCAGGGCATGGCTACACCTTC	CASSQEWAGHGYTF
TRBV7-9	TRBJ2-7	-	-	TGTGCCAGCAGCTTGTCGGGAGTGTCCTCCTACGAGCAGTACTTC	CASSLSGVSSYEQYF
TRBV7-2	TRBJ2-5	-	-	TGTGCCAGCAGCTCATTCGACAGGAGCCAAGAGACCCAGTACTTC	CASSSFDRSQETQYF
TRBV19	TRBJ1-3	once	-	TGTGCCAGTAGTATAGACGCCTTTTGGAGCTCTGGAAACACCATATATTTT	CASSIDAFWSSGNTIYF
TRBV6-5	TRBJ1-3	-	-	TGTGCCAGCAGTTATTCAGGGCTTGGAAACACCATATATTTT	CASSYSGLGNTIYF
TRBV2	TRBJ1-4	-	TRBD1	TGTGCCAGCAGCCCAAACAGGGGTACTAATGAAAAACTGTTTTTT	CASSPNRGTNEKLFF
TRBV4-1	TRBJ2-5	-	-	TGCGCCAGCAGCCAAGATGTTGGGCAGGGAAAGACCCAGTACTTC	CASSQDVGQGKTQYF
TRBV7-9	TRBJ1-6	-	-	TGTGCCAGCAGCTTAGTGGGACTGGGTTCACCCCTCCACTTT	CASSLVGLGSPLHF
TRBV2	TRBJ2-1	few	-	TGTGCCAGCAGTGGGGCCGTGGGGGCCCCGGGGCAGTTCTTC	CASSGAVGAPGQFF
TRBV6-6	TRBJ2-5	-	TRBD1	TGTGCCAGCAGTAGGGACAGGGTTCCGCGAGAGACCCAGTACTTC	CASSRDRVPRETQYF
TRBV2	TRBJ1-2	-	-	TGTGCCAGCAGTGTCTCAGGCAACTATGGCTACACCTTC	CASSVSGNYGYTF
TRBV5-4	TRBJ1-1	-	-	TGTGCCAGCAGCTTGGGGGCAAGTATGAACACTGAAGCTTTCTTT	CASSLGASMNTEAFF
TRBV5-6	TRBJ1-5	-	-	TGTGCCAGCAGCTTGTCACAGGTGCCTCAGCCCCAGCATTTT	CASSLSQVPQPQHF
TRBV5-8	TRBJ2-1	-	TRBD1	TGTGCCAGCAGCTTTACAGGGGCCTACAATGAGCAGTTCTTC	CASSFTGAYNEQFF
TRBV27	TRBJ2-2	-	TRBD2	TGTGCCAGCAGGAGATTAGCGGGCACCGGGGAGCTGTTTTTT	CASRRLAGTGELFF
TRBV5-1	TRBJ1-2	-	TRBD1	TGCGCCAGCAGCCTACAGGGGGAGTCCGCCTATGGCTACACCTTC	CASSLQGESAYGYTF
TRBV5-1	TRBJ1-2	-	TRBD1	TGCGCCAGCAGTCAACCCACCGGGACAGGGAGTGGCTACACCTTC	CASSQPTGTGSGYTF
TRBV29-1	TRBJ1-3	-	TRBD1	TGCAGCGTCGGCCCTGGACAGGGCGACACCATATATTTT	CSVGPGQGDTIYF
TRBV11-2	TRBJ2-2	-	TRBD2	TGTGCCAGCAGCCCCAGAGGACTAGCGGGAGTAACCGGGGAGCTGTTTTTT	CASSPRGLAGVTGELFF
TRBV19	TRBJ2-5	once	-	TGTGCCAGTAGTGCCTTACTAGGAGGAGAGACCCAGTACTTC	CASSALLGGETQYF
TRBV30	TRBJ2-7	once	TRBD2	TGTGCCTGGGGGGGGAGCGGGAGCTACGAGCAGTACTTC	CAWGGSGSYEQYF
TRBV19	TRBJ2-7	-	TRBD2	TGTGCCAGTAGTATCCCTAGCGGGAACTACGAGCAGTACTTC	CASSIPSGNYEQYF
TRBV10-3	TRBJ1-4	few	TRBD1	TGTGCCATCAGGACAGGGCTGGGTATTAGTGAAAAACTGTTTTTT	CAIRTGLGISEKLFF
TRBV5-4	TRBJ1-6	-	TRBD1	TGTGCCAGCAGCTCCGGGACAGAGTTGGCCTATAATTCACCCCTCCACTTT	CASSSGTELAYNSPLHF
TRBV12-5	TRBJ2-7	-	-	TGTGCTAGTGGTTTGGGGGTGACTAGCGAGCAGTACTTC	CASGLGVTSEQYF
TRBV25-1	TRBJ1-1	-	TRBD1	TGTGCCAGCAGTGAACTACAGGGGGCACTAGGGAACACTGAAGCTTTCTTT	CASSELQGALGNTEAFF
TRBV10-1	TRBJ1-4	-	TRBD1	TGCGCCAGCAGCGTACCGGGACAGGGGAATGAAAAACTGTTTTTT	CASSVPGQGNEKLFF
TRBV25-1	TRBJ1-6	-	-	TGTGCCAGCTCTGACACCGGACTCTCCTATAATTCACCCCTCCACTTT	CASSDTGLSYNSPLHF
TRBV24-1	TRBJ2-3	-	TRBD2	TGTGCCACCAAGTTAGGCCGGGAGGCGCAGTATTTT	CATKLGREAQYF
TRBV29-1	TRBJ2-3	-	TRBD1	TGCAGCGTTGAAACAGGGGGTTCAGATACGCAGTATTTT	CSVETGGSDTQYF
TRBV29-1	TRBJ1-1	-	-	TGCAGCGTTTCCACAGGTGACACTGAAGCTTTCTTT	CSVSTGDTEAFF
TRBV7-9	TRBJ1-1	once	-	TGTGCCAGCAGCTTAGAAAGCTACTCTGAAGCTTTCTTT	CASSLESYSEAFF
TRBV10-3	TRBJ2-7	-	TRBD1	TGTGCCATCAGTGACCGGGACAGGGCCAGCTCCTACGAGCAGTACTTC	CAISDRDRASSYEQYF
TRBV7-2	TRBJ1-2	-	-	TGTGCCAGCAGCCCCTATGGGGCGGGGGTGGACTATGGCTACACCTTC	CASSPYGAGVDYGYTF
TRBV12-5	TRBJ2-7	once	-	TGTGCTAGTGGCCGTGACGGGTCAACCTACGAGCAGTACTTC	CASGRDGSTYEQYF
TRBV7-9	TRBJ2-2	-	TRBD2	TGTGCCAGCAGCGCCCCCGGGACTAGAACCGGGGAGCTGTTTTTT	CASSAPGTRTGELFF
TRBV7-8	TRBJ2-7	-	TRBD2	TGTGCCAGCAGCTTAGCCGGACTAGCGGGAGGACCCGAGCAGTACTTC	CASSLAGLAGGPEQYF
TRBV7-7	TRBJ2-1	-	TRBD2	TGTGCCAGCAGCTTAGACGGGGGGGCCTTCAATGAGCAGTTCTTC	CASSLDGGAFNEQFF
TRBV5-4	TRBJ1-1	-	TRBD1	TGTGCCAGCAGCCCTAAGGACAGGGGGCCGTTGAACACTGAAGCTTTCTTT	CASSPKDRGPLNTEAFF
TRBV18	TRBJ1-1	-	TRBD1	TGTGCCAGCTCACCGACGTCAACAGGGGGCACTGAAGCTTTCTTT	CASSPTSTGGTEAFF
TRBV7-3	TRBJ1-1	-	TRBD1	TGTGCCAGCAGCGCACAGGGGGCAAATACTGAAGCTTTCTTT	CASSAQGANTEAFF
TRBV4-2	TRBJ1-1	-	-	TGTGCCAGCAGCCAGACGAGAGGCACTGAAGCTTTCTTT	CASSQTRGTEAFF